The 19 T cell receptor beta chains presented below share a single source sample, sequenced in a study of blood T cell repertoires in COVID-19. Produced via immunoSEQ multiplex PCR; TCRdb's table is partial and in-frame only. The data contain roughly 290,000 clones, approximately 85% of them singletons. Sequencing was done on a sample of PBMCs or T cells enriched from blood (not recorded which). These receptors came from a man aged 25 to 45 who had recovered from COVID-19.

J is TRBJ1-5 and V is TRBV6-5, with unresolved D. The CDR3 has 13 amino acids. Trimming stripped 8 bases from V and 6 bases from J, with 14 bases between. Germline CDR1 and CDR2: MNHEY and SVGAGI. The CDR3 region has the DNA TGTGCCAGCCGTTTGAGCGCAAGTCAGCCCCAGCATTTT. Translating gives CASRLSASQPQHF.

This clone has a single count. The V call is TRBV11-2, the J call TRBJ2-1, with 8 bases that match TRBD2. Looked up from germline, CDR1 is SGHAT and CDR2 is FQNNGV. The CDR3 extends over 15 amino acids. Losses at the gene ends were 0 bases for V and 9 bases for J; bases not matched to a gene: 7. In nucleotides, the CDR3 is TGTGCCAGCAGCTTAGATCTACGGGGGGGCACTGAGCAGTTCTTC. It codes for CASSLDLRGGTEQFF.

The rearrangement joins TRBV2 to TRBJ2-5, with D possibly being TRBD1 (7 bases). Germline V gives CDR1 SNHLY, CDR2 FYNNEI. CDR3 length equals 12 residues. The V end was cut by 7 bases, the J end by 5 bases, with 11 bases between. CDR3 in amino acids: CASNPGGETQYF. The CDR3 bases are TGTGCCAGCAATCCAGGGGGGGAGACCCAGTACTTC.

This sequence joins TRBV2 and TRBJ1-5; 9 bases are a match to TRBD1. The germline gives CDR1 SNHLY, CDR2 FYNNEI. The CDR3 length is 21 residues. Trimming took 5 bases from V and 4 from J; bases not matched to a gene: 24. CDR3 residues: CASSQWGILLRTGDFNQPQHF. CDR3 DNA sequence: TGTGCCAGCAGTCAATGGGGGATTCTACTACGGACAGGGGACTTTAATCAGCCCCAGCATTTT.

This clone was seen only once. The gene calls are TRBV5-1 and TRBJ1-2; D is possibly TRBD1 (5 bases). The CDR3 extends over 16 amino acids. Germline CDR1 reads SGHRS; CDR2 reads YFSETQ. V lost 0 bases and J lost 3, with 15 bases in between. This CDR3 reads CASSLARDSGDYGYTF. For the CDR3, the DNA is TGCGCCAGCAGCTTGGCCAGGGATTCGGGAGACTATGGCTACACCTTC.

The chain recombines TRBV7-3 with TRBJ2-6, with 9 bases aligning to TRBD1. Germline assignment: CDR1 SGHTA and CDR2 FQGTGA. The V and J ends lost 5 bases and 1 base, in that order; junction bases with no gene match: 12. The CDR3 length is 19 residues. DNA of the CDR3: TGTGCCAGCAGCCCTTCGGGGACAGGGTTTTTTTCTGGGGCCAACGTCCTGACTTTC. Translating it yields CASSPSGTGFFSGANVLTF.

The chain couples TRBV18 to TRBJ1-6; weak D call: TRBD1 (5 bases). CDR3 size: 16 residues. Trimming removed 6 bases at V and 6 bases at J, with 18 bases between. Germline values: CDR1 KGHSH, CDR2 LQKENI. CDR3 sequence: CASSLNTRQGNSPLHF. CDR3 bases: TGTGCCAGCTCCCTAAACACGAGGCAGGGTAATTCACCCCTCCACTTT.

This chain uses TRBV10-3 with TRBJ1-1; tentatively, D is TRBD1 (5 bases). Looked up from germline, CDR1 is ENHRY and CDR2 is SYGVKD. V shed 2 bases and J shed 0 bases, with 13 bases lying between them. The CDR3 spans 16 residues. CDR3 bases: TGTGCCATCAGTGAGGTAGGGGTCGACATGAACACTGAAGCTTTCTTT. It specifies CAISEVGVDMNTEAFF.

This clone has a handful of counts. This sample also contains other DNA sequences that code for the same CDR3. The chain uses TRBV7-2 and TRBJ1-3; 8 nucleotides line up with TRBD1. Germline values: CDR1 SGHTA, CDR2 FQGNSA. J was trimmed by 4 bases and V by 7 bases; bases with no gene match: 6. The CDR3 loop spans 14 amino acids. CDR3 amino acids: CASTRQGSGNTIYF. CDR3 bases: TGTGCCAGCACCCGACAGGGGTCGGGAAACACCATATATTTT.

J is TRBJ1-3 and V is TRBV30, with 8 bases fitting TRBD1. The CDR3 is 14 amino acids. Trimming removed 5 bases from V and 0 bases from J; junction bases left unmatched: 3. The germline V gene encodes CDR1 GTSNPN and CDR2 SVGIG (reference sequence). The CDR3, as DNA: TGTGCCTGGGGGACAGGTTTCTCTGGAAACACCATATATTTT. Amino acid sequence: CAWGTGFSGNTIYF. The complete variable domain, with remaining parts taken from reference TRBV30 and TRBJ1-3, reads SQTIHQWPATLVQPVGSPLSLECTVEGTSNPNLYWYRQAAGRGLQLLFYSVGIGQISSEVPQNLSASRPQDRQFILSSKKLLLSDSGFYLCAWGTGFSGNTIYFGEGSWLTVV.

This chain joins TRBV20-1 and TRBJ1-3; no clear D gene. Per germline, CDR1 DFQATT and CDR2 SNEGSKA (reference sequence). Trimming removed 7 bases at V and 4 bases at J, with 8 bases between. This CDR3 is built from 11 residues. CDR3 nucleotide sequence: TGCAGTGAATCAGTCGGAAACACCATATATTTT. Translation gives CSESVGNTIYF.

The J gene is TRBJ2-1, the V gene TRBV11-2; 8 bases line up with TRBD1. V lost 6 bases, J lost 6 bases, and 10 bases stayed unmatched. Germline assignment: CDR1 SGHAT and CDR2 FQNNGV. The CDR3 extends over 15 amino acids. In DNA, the CDR3 is TGTGCCAGCAGTTTTCGGACAGGGCCGGGCAATGAGCAGTTCTTC. Its translation is CASSFRTGPGNEQFF.

The J gene is TRBJ1-5, the V gene TRBV27, with D perhaps TRBD1 (6 bases). Between the trimmed V and J ends, which lost 6 bases and 12 bases, there was a span of 21 bases. The CDR3 spans 14 residues. Germline CDR1 reads MNHEY; CDR2 reads SMNVEV (reference sequence). CDR3 protein: CASRPGQSASGQHF. The DNA of the CDR3 is TGTGCCAGCAGACCGGGACAATCAGCCTCAGGCCAGCATTTT.

The V gene is TRBV5-5, the J gene TRBJ1-1, with 9 bases fitting TRBD1. The CDR3 has 15 residues. Germline V gene sequence: CDR1 SGHKS, CDR2 YYEKEE (reference sequence). The ends lost 4 bases at V and 3 bases at J; junction bases unmatched: 7. CDR3 nucleotide sequence: TGTGCCAGCAGCGTAAGACAGGGGGGATACACTGAAGCTTTCTTT. It encodes CASSVRQGGYTEAFF.

The V call is TRBV3-1 (or the pseudogene TRBV3-2), the J call TRBJ1-5; D is undetermined. Germline V lookup: CDR1 LGHDT, CDR2 YNNKEL (reference sequence). Trimming left V 1 base short and J 6 bases short, with 7 bases between. This CDR3 is built from 13 residues. The CDR3 DNA sequence: TGTGCCAGCAGCCAAGGACATCTTCAGCCCCAGCATTTT. Its translation: CASSQGHLQPQHF.

The V call is TRBV19, the J call TRBJ2-6; D gene unclear. Looked up from germline, CDR1 is LNHDA and CDR2 is SQIVND (reference sequence). The CDR3 spans 19 residues. The V end was cut by 0 bases, the J end by 4 bases, with 19 bases between. The CDR3 coding sequence is TGTGCCAGTAGTATAGATTCCGATGGCAGGCCCCTAGGGGCCAACGTCCTGACTTTC. This encodes CASSIDSDGRPLGANVLTF.

The J gene is TRBJ1-3, the V gene TRBV18; maybe TRBD1 (5 bases). Trimming removed 3 bases at V and 1 base at J, with 16 bases between. Germline loops: CDR1 KGHSH, CDR2 LQKENI. The CDR3 length is 17 residues. This chain's CDR3 is CASSPAVGGRSGNTIYF. The CDR3 bases are TGTGCCAGCTCACCTGCAGTGGGGGGTCGTTCTGGAAACACCATATATTTT. Variable domain in full (rest from reference TRBV18 and TRBJ1-3): NAGVMQNPRHLVRRRGQEARLRCSPMKGHSHVYWYRQLPEEGLKFMVYLQKENIIDESGMPKERFSAEFPKEGPSILRIQQVVRGDSAAYFCASSPAVGGRSGNTIYFGEGSWLTVV.

The chain joins TRBV7-6 to TRBJ1-5, with 10 positions matching TRBD1. This CDR3 is built from 16 residues. With V trimmed by 5 bases and J by 6 bases, 10 bases remained unmatched. CDR1 is SGHVS and CDR2 is FNYEAQ in the germline V gene. CDR3 protein: CASSPGQGGVGQPQHF. The CDR3 DNA follows: TGTGCCAGCAGCCCCGGACAGGGGGGGGTGGGTCAGCCCCAGCATTTT. The whole variable domain, remainder taken from reference TRBV7-6 and TRBJ1-5, is GAGVSQSPRYKVTKRGQDVALRCDPISGHVSLYWYRQALGQGPEFLTYFNYEAQQDKSGLPNDRFSAERPEGSISTLTIQRTEQRDSAMYRCASSPGQGGVGQPQHFGDGTRLSIL.

The rearrangement uses TRBV6-5 and TRBJ1-5, with 10 bases identical to TRBD1. Per germline, CDR1 MNHEY and CDR2 SVGAGI. The CDR3 sequence is 15 residues long. J gave up 2 bases and V 4 bases, and 2 bases lay outside the gene matches. CDR3 protein: CASSSGTGGNQPQHF. The CDR3 nucleotides are TGTGCCAGCAGTTCCGGGACAGGGGGCAATCAGCCCCAGCATTTT.